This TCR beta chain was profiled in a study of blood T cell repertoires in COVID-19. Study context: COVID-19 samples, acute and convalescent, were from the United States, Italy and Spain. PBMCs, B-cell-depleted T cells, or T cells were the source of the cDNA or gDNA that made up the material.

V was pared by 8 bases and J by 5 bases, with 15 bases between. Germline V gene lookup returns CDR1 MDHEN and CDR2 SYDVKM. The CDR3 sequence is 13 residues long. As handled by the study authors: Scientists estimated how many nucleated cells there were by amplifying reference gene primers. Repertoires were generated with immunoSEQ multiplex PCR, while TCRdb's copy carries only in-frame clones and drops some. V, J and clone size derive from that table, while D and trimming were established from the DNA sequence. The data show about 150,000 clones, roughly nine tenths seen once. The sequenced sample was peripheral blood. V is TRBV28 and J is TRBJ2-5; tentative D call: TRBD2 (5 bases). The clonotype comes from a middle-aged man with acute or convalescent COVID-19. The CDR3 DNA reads TGTGCCAGCCGCCGGGGTACGGGGGAGACCCAGTACTTC. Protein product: CASRRGTGETQYF.